Below, 28 T cell receptor beta chains from the same sample are listed, as sequenced in a study of identical twins (dated by TCRdb to 2016 to 2017). Libraries were constructed by 5' RACE. Sequencing was carried out with an Illumina HiSeq 2000. TCRdb cleaned the public reads at Q25 with fastp, built clones with MiXCR and kept in-frame beta chains. Entries are consolidated by CDR3 protein sequence, retaining the most common genes and DNA. Here the sample has 450,000 or so distinct CDR3 sequences; 14% occur a single time. 0.95% to 1% of the sample belongs to the ten largest clones. The same sample was also studied in work on yellow fever vaccine responses in identical twins.

The specimen was CD4+ T cells sorted from blood. These receptors came from a woman between 18 and 29 years old in good health.

This clonotype has more than one count but fewer than ten. The chain recombines TRBV29-1 with TRBJ2-3; 16 positions agree with TRBD2. The J segment lost 3 bases and the V segment lost 7 bases, leaving 7 bases of the junction unmatched. This CDR3 is built from 16 residues. CDR1 and CDR2 (germline): SQVTM, ANQGSEA. The CDR3 coding sequence is TGCAGCGCCCAGGGGACTAGCGGGGGGGATACAGATACGCAGTATTTT. It yields the protein CSAQGTSGGDTDTQYF.

The chain links TRBV18 to TRBJ2-7; 7 nucleotides agree with TRBD1. This CDR3 has 15 residues. With 3 bases clipped from V and 4 bases from J, the junction kept 9 bases outside the gene matches. Germline V CDR1 and CDR2: KGHSH, LQKENI. The CDR3, as DNA: TGTGCCAGCTCACCGCAGGGGGACCCCGCGTACGAGCAGTACTTC. It encodes CASSPQGDPAYEQYF. The full variable domain, rest sourced from reference TRBV18 and TRBJ2-7, is NAGVMQNPRHLVRRRGQEARLRCSPMKGHSHVYWYRQLPEEGLKFMVYLQKENIIDESGMPKERFSAEFPKEGPSILRIQQVVRGDSAAYFCASSPQGDPAYEQYFGPGTRLTVT.

V gene TRBV10-2 combines with J gene TRBJ2-1; TRBD2 aligns across 12 bases. V lost 0 bases to trimming and J lost 7 bases; unmatched junction nucleotides: 1. Germline values: CDR1 WSHSY, CDR2 SAAADI. The CDR3 runs to 15 residues. CDR3 protein: CASSESTSGRNEQFF. The CDR3 DNA is TGCGCCAGCAGTGAGTCGACTAGCGGGAGAAATGAGCAGTTCTTC.

The chain couples TRBV7-9 to TRBJ2-5, with TRBD2 as a possible D gene (5 bases). Germline assignment: CDR1 SEHNR and CDR2 FQNEAQ (reference sequence). The V end lost 2 bases, the J end lost 1 base, and 14 bases lay between the germline ends. This CDR3 has 16 residues. CDR3 residues: CASSLSPSGLQETQYF. CDR3 nucleotides: TGTGCCAGCAGCTTATCCCCCTCCGGACTCCAAGAGACCCAGTACTTC.

The chain is built from TRBV12-3 or TRBV12-4 and TRBJ1-1; weak D call: TRBD1 (5 bases). With 7 bases removed from V and 5 bases from J, the gap between germline ends came to 14 bases. The CDR3 is 13 residues long. The CDR3 sequence is CASIPGDGTEAFF. The CDR3 region has the DNA TGTGCCAGCATCCCGGGGGACGGGACTGAAGCTTTCTTT.

This clonotype was seen a handful of times. CDR3 nucleotides: TGTGCCACCTCAATAGGAGATACGCAGTATTTT. It yields the protein CATSIGDTQYF. V is TRBV6-5 and J is TRBJ2-3; D uncertain. The germline gives CDR1 MNHEY, CDR2 SVGAGI. The V end was cut by 10 bases, the J end by 5 bases, with 10 bases between. The CDR3 is made up of 11 amino acids.

This chain connects TRBV5-1 to TRBJ2-5, with TRBD1 identical over 7 bases. This CDR3 region has 12 residues. The germline V gene has CDR1 SGHRS and CDR2 YFSETQ. V shed 2 bases and J 11 bases; nucleotides not matched to a gene: 6. The CDR3 here is CASSLEDRSQYF. The CDR3 DNA is TGCGCCAGCAGCTTAGAGGACAGGTCACAGTACTTC.

The chain has TRBV27 and TRBJ2-7; D may match TRBD1 or TRBD2 (5 bases each). From germline, CDR1 is MNHEY and CDR2 SMNVEV (reference sequence). The CDR3 length is 10 residues. In nucleotides, the CDR3 is TGTGCGGTGGGGGTCTACGAGCAGTACTTC. Translation gives CAVGVYEQYF.

J is TRBJ1-6 and V is TRBV7-3; weak D call: TRBD1 (5 bases). Germline V gene data show CDR1 as SGHTA and CDR2 as FQGTGA. V gave up 5 bases and J gave up 8 bases, with 10 bases separating them. CDR3 size: 13 residues. CDR3 protein: CASSKRGDSPLHF. CDR3 nucleotides: TGTGCCAGCAGCAAAAGGGGTGATTCACCCCTCCACTTT.

This clonotype was counted at least ten times. The chain employs TRBV20-1 and TRBJ1-1; no definite D call. V gave up 6 bases and J gave up 0 bases, with 8 bases separating them. Germline V lookup: CDR1 DFQATT, CDR2 SNEGSKA (reference sequence). The CDR3 has 12 residues. Written as DNA, the CDR3 is TGCAGTGCCAGACACATGAACACTGAAGCTTTCTTT. It codes for CSARHMNTEAFF.

The J gene is TRBJ2-4, the V gene TRBV20-1; 8 bases align to TRBD1. V was clipped by 1 base and J by 7 bases; unmatched bases: 6. The CDR3 has 14 amino acids. CDR1 and CDR2 (germline): DFQATT, SNEGSKA (reference sequence). For the CDR3, the DNA is TGCAGTGCTAGAGTAAGGACAGGGAGGAACATTCAGTACTTC. This sequence encodes CSARVRTGRNIQYF.

This clonotype appeared many times. The V call is TRBV7-2, the J call TRBJ2-7; TRBD2 matches at 7 bases. CDR1 is SGHTA and CDR2 is FQGNSA in the germline V gene. V trimming: 1 base; J trimming: 4 bases; junction bases outside the gene matches: 1. CDR3 size: 13 residues. This CDR3 is CASSLGGGYEQYF. CDR3 bases: TGTGCCAGCAGCTTAGGGGGGGGTTACGAGCAGTACTTC.

V gene TRBV12-3 or TRBV12-4 combines with J gene TRBJ1-2; possibly TRBD1 for D (5 bases). The CDR3 is 14 residues long. V was pared by 7 bases and J by 8 bases, with 20 bases between. The CDR3 sequence is CASTLLEGRLGYTF. In DNA, the CDR3 is TGTGCCAGCACCCTCCTGGAGGGACGGTTGGGCTACACCTTC.

The chain employs TRBV2 and TRBJ2-5, with 8 bases matching TRBD2. V gave up 5 bases and J gave up 0 bases; unmatched junction bases: 8. CDR1 and CDR2 from the germline V gene are SNHLY and FYNNEI. The CDR3 contains 16 residues. CDR3 region: CASSKVLAGNQETQYF. The CDR3 DNA follows: TGTGCCAGCAGTAAGGTTCTAGCGGGCAACCAAGAGACCCAGTACTTC.

Only a few counts were recorded for this clonotype. The V call is TRBV20-1, the J call TRBJ2-3, with 8 bases lining up with TRBD2. Germline loops: CDR1 DFQATT, CDR2 SNEGSKA (reference sequence). The CDR3 runs to 14 residues. J was trimmed by 1 base and V by 5 bases; bases with no gene match: 5. CDR3 nucleotide sequence: TGCAGTGCTTTGCCACTAGCGGGCACAGATACGCAGTATTTT. This sequence encodes CSALPLAGTDTQYF.

This clonotype came up a few times. The chain carries TRBV29-1 and TRBJ2-3; weak D call: TRBD2 (6 bases). The germline CDR1 and CDR2 sequences are SQVTM and ANQGSEA. The CDR3 sequence is 11 residues long. With 7 bases removed from V and 5 bases from J, the gap between germline ends came to 10 bases. The CDR3 region has the DNA TGCAGCGGGGGGGTGGGAGATACGCAGTATTTT. Residues: CSGGVGDTQYF.

The gene calls are TRBV20-1 and TRBJ2-7; 9 nucleotides line up with TRBD2. The germline CDR1 and CDR2 sequences are DFQATT and SNEGSKA (reference sequence). J was trimmed by 6 bases and V by 3 bases; bases with no gene match: 9. The CDR3 sequence is 14 residues long. CDR3 nucleotides: TGCAGTGCTAGGGATAGCGGGAGCCTTGGCGAGCAGTACTTC. This codes for CSARDSGSLGEQYF.

This chain uses TRBV2 with TRBJ2-1, with 12 positions matching TRBD2. V shed 6 bases and J 7 bases; nucleotides not matched to a gene: 7. The germline CDR1 and CDR2 sequences are SNHLY and FYNNEI. This CDR3 comprises 15 residues. CDR3 sequence: CASRELAGGQNEQFF. Written as DNA, the CDR3 is TGTGCCAGCAGGGAACTAGCGGGGGGTCAAAATGAGCAGTTCTTC.

This clonotype has just a few counts. The rearrangement joins TRBV29-1 to TRBJ2-3; D is possibly TRBD2 (5 bases). V was trimmed by 6 bases and J by 2 bases, leaving 12 bases between them. The CDR3 length is 13 residues. Germline V gives CDR1 SQVTM, CDR2 ANQGSEA. The CDR3 DNA reads as TGCAGCGTCGTCGGGATAACCACAGATACGCAGTATTTT. Protein product: CSVVGITTDTQYF.

The V and J genes are TRBV5-6 and TRBJ2-5, with 12 bases lining up with TRBD2. Germline V gene sequence: CDR1 SGHDT, CDR2 YYEEEE. CDR3 size: 17 residues. After removal of 4 bases from V and 3 bases from J, the junction contained 10 bases not matched to a gene. CDR3 loop: CASSQRGLAGFKETQYF. The CDR3 coding sequence is TGTGCCAGCAGCCAACGCGGACTAGCGGGATTTAAAGAGACCCAGTACTTC.

The rearrangement uses TRBV4-3 and TRBJ2-3; no firm D call. The V end lost 4 bases, the J end lost 6 bases, and 14 bases lay between the germline ends. The CDR3 is 14 amino acids. Germline V gene sequence: CDR1 LGHNA, CDR2 YSLEER. CDR3 DNA: TGCGCCAGCAGCCTAACTCCCACCAGTGATACGCAGTATTTT. As protein: CASSLTPTSDTQYF.

Of note for this clonotype: A read error is possible here, since a much larger clone lies one base away. The chain uses TRBV29-1 and TRBJ2-3, with D perhaps assigned TRBD1 or TRBD2 (5 bases each). V gave up 5 bases and J gave up 4 bases, with 19 bases separating them. CDR3 length: 15 amino acids. CDR1 and CDR2 (germline): SQVTM, ANQGSEA. In DNA, the CDR3 is TGCAGCGTTCCCCAGTTGGGGGTCGTCTCAGATACGCAGTATTTT. This encodes CSVPQLGVVSDTQYF.

The table lists this clonotype with a few counts. The chain couples TRBV15 to TRBJ2-3, with 10 bases fitting TRBD2. Germline CDR1 and CDR2: LNHNV and YYDKDF (reference sequence). The CDR3 has 16 amino acids. V gave up 3 bases and J gave up 1 base; unmatched junction bases: 4. CDR3 protein: CATSRALAGGTDTQYF. For the CDR3, the DNA is TGTGCCACCAGCAGGGCCCTAGCGGGGGGCACAGATACGCAGTATTTT.

This clonotype has just a few counts. CDR3 coding DNA: TGTGCCAGCGGGGGGTCCCTCACAGATACGCAGTATTTT. Its translation is CASGGSLTDTQYF. The chain carries TRBV12-3 or TRBV12-4 and TRBJ2-3; a weak D match, TRBD2 (6 bases). Trimming cost V 8 bases and J 2 bases, with 11 bases left between them. The CDR3 totals 13 residues.

This clonotype was observed a handful of times. The J gene is TRBJ2-1, the V gene TRBV28, with 9 bases aligning to TRBD1. The CDR3 totals 14 residues. The germline CDR1 and CDR2 sequences are MDHEN and SYDVKM. The junction had 5 bases not matched to a gene; V was cut back by 3 bases and J by 8 bases. The CDR3 DNA reads as TGTGCCAGCAGTTTTACCGGACAGGGGTATGAGCAGTTCTTC. Amino acid sequence: CASSFTGQGYEQFF.

The genes are TRBV5-1 and TRBJ2-7; D tentatively fits TRBD1 or TRBD2 (5 bases each). The CDR3 consists of 15 residues. Germline CDR1 is SGHRS and CDR2 is YFSETQ. V lost 4 bases and J lost 4, with 18 bases in between. The CDR3 region is CASSPRGGAGYEQYF. CDR3 coding DNA: TGCGCCAGCAGCCCCCGGGGCGGAGCTGGGTACGAGCAGTACTTC. The full variable domain, its missing parts supplied by reference TRBV5-1 and TRBJ2-7, is KAGVTQTPRYLIKTRGQQVTLSCSPISGHRSVSWYQQTPGQGLQFLFEYFSETQRNKGNFPGRFSGRQFSNSRSEMNVSTLELGDSALYLCASSPRGGAGYEQYFGPGTRLTVT.

The chain joins TRBV5-4 to TRBJ1-2, with D tentatively TRBD1 (6 bases). CDR1 and CDR2 (germline): SGHNT, YYREEE (reference sequence). The CDR3 is 13 amino acids. Trimming removed 0 bases at V and 8 bases at J, with 11 bases between. The CDR3 is CASSLAGTSGYTF. DNA of the CDR3: TGTGCCAGCAGCTTGGCTGGGACAAGCGGCTACACCTTC.

The chain is built from TRBV6-5 and TRBJ2-1; 8 bases agree with TRBD1. After removal of 0 bases from V and 8 bases from J, the junction contained 9 bases not matched to a gene. The CDR3 length is 16 residues. Germline loops: CDR1 MNHEY, CDR2 SVGAGI. CDR3 sequence: CASSYSGQAAADEQFF. The CDR3, as DNA: TGTGCCAGCAGTTACTCGGGACAGGCCGCCGCCGATGAGCAGTTCTTC.